The 28 T cell receptor beta chains reported below all come from one sample, sequenced in a study of shared clonotypes between healthy human individuals. Sequenced by immunoSEQ multiplex PCR; TCRdb stores in-frame clones only, minus some. The sample carries roughly 2,300,000 clones, 80% to 95% recorded once. Material: naive CD4+ T cells from PBMCs. Stated subset: CD45RA+ positively selected. The receptors derive from a man in his late teens or twenties in good health. Some clones in this sample may be carry-over from other donors' samples.

CDR3 sequence: CASSPYRQGAYEQYF. CDR3 coding DNA: TGTGCCAGCAGTCCATACAGACAGGGCGCCTACGAGCAGTACTTC. This sequence joins TRBV28 and TRBJ2-7; 7 bases align to TRBD1. The germline CDR1 and CDR2 sequences are MDHEN and SYDVKM. CDR3 length: 15 amino acids. With 5 bases clipped from V and 2 bases from J, the junction kept 9 bases outside the gene matches.

The chain uses TRBV14 and TRBJ2-1; 10 nucleotides line up with TRBD2. The V segment lost 0 bases and the J segment 0 bases; nucleotides outside the gene matches: 11. The CDR3 spans 20 residues. Germline CDR1 SGHDN, CDR2 FVKESK. The chain's CDR3 is CASSQDWLIAGGPSYNEQFF. The CDR3 region has the DNA TGTGCCAGCAGCCAAGATTGGCTGATAGCGGGAGGCCCCTCCTACAATGAGCAGTTCTTC.

This chain joins TRBV7-6 and TRBJ2-5; perhaps D is TRBD1 or TRBD2 (5 bases each). The DNA matches TRBJ2-7 better at its end, which makes the J call doubtful. Per the germline V gene, CDR1 is SGHVS and CDR2 is FNYEAQ. This CDR3 spans 14 amino acids. The CDR3 here is CASSSLGTAYEQYF. In DNA form, the CDR3 reads TGTGCCAGCAGCTCCCTGGGGACGGCCTACGAGCAGTACTTC.

The chain recombines TRBV28 with TRBJ2-2; TRBD1 is a possible D gene (6 bases). V gave up 4 bases and J gave up 7 bases, with 19 bases separating them. Germline CDR1 MDHEN, CDR2 SYDVKM. CDR3 length: 16 residues. CDR3 protein: CASSSSRDIGRGELFF. The DNA for the CDR3 is TGTGCCAGCAGTTCGTCCCGGGACATAGGACGCGGGGAGCTGTTTTTT.

This chain uses TRBV7-2 with TRBJ1-1, with no clear D. The CDR3 is 12 residues long. CDR1 is SGHTA and CDR2 is FQGNSA in the germline V gene. Deletions cut 4 bases from V and 7 bases from J, with 10 bases between. In DNA, the CDR3 is TGTGCCAGCAGCTCAACGACGTATGAAGCTTTCTTT. Translated, it gives CASSSTTYEAFF.

Concerning this clone itself: The same CDR3 can be traced to other DNA sequences in this sample. The chain links TRBV5-1 to TRBJ2-1; D unresolved. In germline, CDR1 is SGHRS, CDR2 YFSETQ. This CDR3 is built from 16 residues. The V end lost 2 bases, the J end lost 0 bases, and 12 bases lay between the germline ends. The CDR3 sequence is CASSLGLASSYNEQFF. DNA of the CDR3: TGCGCCAGCAGCTTAGGGCTGGCGAGCTCCTACAATGAGCAGTTCTTC.

This sequence joins TRBV15 and TRBJ2-7; a weak D match, TRBD2 (5 bases). In germline, CDR1 is LNHNV, CDR2 YYDKDF (reference sequence). V was trimmed by 0 bases and J by 3 bases, leaving 9 bases between them. The CDR3 sequence is 14 residues long. CDR3 loop: CATSRELGDYEQYF. In nucleotides, the CDR3 is TGTGCCACCAGCAGAGAGCTCGGGGACTACGAGCAGTACTTC.

Here the CDR3 reads CASSSGTGGGQPQHF. CDR3 nucleotides: TGCGCCAGCAGCTCCGGGACAGGGGGCGGTCAGCCCCAGCATTTT. The chain has TRBV5-1 and TRBJ1-5; 12 bases fit TRBD1. V trimming: 3 bases; J trimming: 6 bases; junction bases outside the gene matches: 4. The germline CDR1 and CDR2 sequences are SGHRS and YFSETQ. CDR3 length: 15 amino acids. The whole variable domain, remainder taken from reference TRBV5-1 and TRBJ1-5, is KAGVTQTPRYLIKTRGQQVTLSCSPISGHRSVSWYQQTPGQGLQFLFEYFSETQRNKGNFPGRFSGRQFSNSRSEMNVSTLELGDSALYLCASSSGTGGGQPQHFGDGTRLSIL.

V gene TRBV11-2 combines with J gene TRBJ2-7, with 8 bases aligning to TRBD2. The CDR3 is 17 amino acids. Germline loops: CDR1 SGHAT, CDR2 FQNNGV. Trimming took 5 bases from V and 9 from J; bases not matched to a gene: 21. The CDR3 DNA sequence: TGTGCCAGCAGCCGCCTGGTAGCTAGCGGGCTTTACCGCGGGCAGTACTTC. Translating it yields CASSRLVASGLYRGQYF.

On this clone itself: Other DNA sequences in this sample translate to the same CDR3. V usage is TRBV28 and J usage is TRBJ1-3; no definite D call. V lost 6 bases, J lost 1 base, and 10 bases lay in between. This CDR3 has 14 residues. Germline V gene sequence: CDR1 MDHEN, CDR2 SYDVKM. In DNA, the CDR3 is TGTGCCAGCAGCCTGTCCTCGTCTGGAAACACCATATATTTT. It encodes CASSLSSSGNTIYF.

The rearrangement joins TRBV14 to TRBJ2-7, with unresolved D. Germline V lookup: CDR1 SGHDN, CDR2 FVKESK. V was trimmed by 4 bases and J by 0 bases, leaving 7 bases between them. This CDR3 contains 13 residues. DNA of the CDR3: TGTGCCAGCAGCCCGGACGGCTCCTACGAGCAGTACTTC. Its translation: CASSPDGSYEQYF.

V is TRBV21-1 and J is TRBJ1-4; TRBD1 reflects the table's D call only, with no check against the DNA. TRBV21-1 is marked as a pseudogene. CDR3 length: 17 amino acids. CDR3 region: CASSKSRQGATNEKLFF. The CDR3 coding sequence is TGTGCCAGCAGCAAAAGTAGGCAGGGGGCAACTAATGAAAAACTGTTTTTT.

The chain links TRBV18 to TRBJ2-3, with 13 bases that match TRBD2. The CDR3 covers 19 residues. Germline V lookup: CDR1 KGHSH, CDR2 LQKENI. With 6 bases clipped from V and 0 bases from J, the junction kept 12 bases outside the gene matches. CDR3 nucleotides: TGTGCCAGCTCGCCTTCGAGGACTAGCGGGAGAGGGAGCACAGATACGCAGTATTTT. As protein: CASSPSRTSGRGSTDTQYF.

The chain combines TRBV5-1 with TRBJ2-5; D is perhaps TRBD1 or TRBD2 (5 bases each). There are 13 residues in the CDR3. Germline CDR1 and CDR2: SGHRS and YFSETQ. Trimming removed 1 base at V and 5 bases at J, with 9 bases between. CDR3 sequence: CASSLIGTETQYF. For the CDR3, the DNA is TGCGCCAGCAGCTTGATTGGGACGGAGACCCAGTACTTC.

The chain employs TRBV14 and TRBJ2-3; D may match TRBD1 or TRBD2 (5 bases each). Germline V gene sequence: CDR1 SGHDN, CDR2 FVKESK. The CDR3 loop spans 15 amino acids. The V end was cut by 4 bases, the J end by 0 bases, with 11 bases between. The CDR3 nucleotides read TGTGCCAGCAGCCCGAGGGGAGAGAGCACAGATACGCAGTATTTT. Translation: CASSPRGESTDTQYF.

V and J are TRBV28 and TRBJ1-2; no clear D. Germline V lookup: CDR1 MDHEN, CDR2 SYDVKM. The V gene lost 5 bases and the J gene lost 4 bases, with 17 bases spanning the gap. The CDR3 sequence is 15 residues long. The CDR3 is CASSPWTVTPYGYTF. The CDR3 bases are TGTGCCAGCAGTCCATGGACGGTTACGCCCTATGGCTACACCTTC.

The CDR3 DNA follows: TGTGCCAGCAGCGTAGTGGCGTTGGCGGGTCGCTACGAGCAGTACTTC. Its protein product is CASSVVALAGRYEQYF. This sequence joins TRBV9 and TRBJ2-7, with D possibly TRBD2 on 5 matching bases. The CDR3 has 16 residues. Germline V gene sequence: CDR1 SGDLS, CDR2 YYNGEE. V shed 0 bases and J shed 3 bases, with 16 bases lying between them.

V and J are TRBV6-5 and TRBJ2-7; D gene ambiguous. The V gene's germline CDR1 is MNHEY and CDR2 SVGAGI. The V end lost 2 bases, the J end lost 3 bases, and 11 bases lay between the germline ends. This CDR3 is built from 14 residues. CDR3 nucleotide sequence: TGTGCCAGCAGTTACCGGCGAGGAGTCTACGAGCAGTACTTC. The encoded protein is CASSYRRGVYEQYF.

V and J are TRBV19 and TRBJ1-5, with D unresolved. The V end lost 3 bases, the J end lost 0 bases, and 12 bases lay between the germline ends. CDR1 LNHDA and CDR2 SQIVND come from the germline V gene (reference sequence). The CDR3 runs 16 residues. CDR3 residues: CASSMRGPNSNQPQHF. CDR3 in DNA: TGTGCCAGTAGTATGCGCGGGCCTAATAGCAATCAGCCCCAGCATTTT.

This chain links TRBV4-1 with TRBJ1-5; possibly TRBD1 for D (6 bases). Trimming took off 2 bases at V and 0 bases at J, with 11 bases between the two ends. Germline CDR1 reads MGHRA; CDR2 reads YSYEKL. The CDR3 has 16 amino acids. DNA of the CDR3: TGCGCCAGCAGCCAAATGACAGGCGGTAGCAATCAGCCCCAGCATTTT. It is translated as CASSQMTGGSNQPQHF.

The chain recombines TRBV18 with TRBJ1-1; weak D call: TRBD1 (5 bases). Germline loops: CDR1 KGHSH, CDR2 LQKENI. This CDR3 has 14 residues. Trimming left V 2 bases short and J 4 bases short, with 11 bases between. CDR3 in DNA: TGTGCCAGCTCACCATCCCAGGGAGTCACTGAAGCTTTCTTT. Translation: CASSPSQGVTEAFF.

This chain uses TRBV11-3 with TRBJ2-2; D may be TRBD1 (6 bases). Trimming took off 5 bases at V and 5 bases at J, with 9 bases between the two ends. CDR1 and CDR2 from the germline V gene are SGHNT and YENEEA. The CDR3 has 13 residues. The CDR3 region is CASSRQETGELFF. In DNA form, the CDR3 reads TGTGCCAGCAGCCGACAGGAGACCGGGGAGCTGTTTTTT.

V is TRBV27 and J is TRBJ2-4; D assignment may be TRBD1 or TRBD2 (7 bases each). CDR1 and CDR2 from the germline V gene are MNHEY and SMNVEV (reference sequence). CDR3 length: 15 residues. V was clipped by 6 bases and J by 6 bases, with 18 bases between them. The CDR3 coding sequence is TGTGCCAGCAGCCTAGGGGGCAGGGGGGGAAACATTCAGTACTTC. Residues: CASSLGGRGGNIQYF.

The chain carries TRBV9 and TRBJ2-5; TRBD2 might be the D (6 bases). CDR1 is SGDLS, CDR2 YYNGEE, per germline. The CDR3 sequence is 15 residues long. Trimming stripped 0 bases from V and 2 bases from J, with 11 bases between. This chain's CDR3 is CASSVDPGGQETQYF. Here the CDR3 DNA reads TGTGCCAGCAGCGTAGACCCCGGGGGTCAAGAGACCCAGTACTTC.

In its sample, this clone was seen a few times. V and J are TRBV9 and TRBJ1-1, with TRBD1 matching 9 bases. CDR3 size: 14 residues. Germline V gene data show CDR1 as SGDLS and CDR2 as YYNGEE. The ends lost 4 bases at V and 5 bases at J; junction bases unmatched: 6. CDR3 coding DNA: TGTGCCAGCAGCACTGGGACAGGGATGACTGAAGCTTTCTTT. Translating it yields CASSTGTGMTEAFF.

This chain joins TRBV4-1 and TRBJ2-5; 11 nucleotides align to TRBD2. The assigned J gene may be wrong: the sequence end matches TRBJ2-7 better. Germline loops: CDR1 MGHRA, CDR2 YSYEKL. This CDR3 spans 16 amino acids. The CDR3 DNA reads as TGCGCCAGCAGCCAAACCGGGACTAGCGGAGTCTACGAGCAGTACTTC. This gives the protein CASSQTGTSGVYEQYF.

Remarks on this clone: At the DNA level, this CDR3 is encoded by other sequences in the same sample as well. V gene TRBV7-9 combines with J gene TRBJ1-3; D is perhaps TRBD1 (5 bases). Germline V gives CDR1 SEHNR, CDR2 FQNEAQ (reference sequence). The CDR3 contains 15 residues. Trimming removed 0 bases from V and 2 bases from J, with 8 bases in between. The CDR3 region is CASSLARGAGNTIYF. The DNA of the CDR3 is TGTGCCAGCAGCTTAGCGCGGGGGGCTGGAAACACCATATATTTT.

The J gene is TRBJ1-1, the V gene TRBV28; D gene uncertain. Germline V gives CDR1 MDHEN, CDR2 SYDVKM. The CDR3 runs to 13 residues. V was trimmed by 3 bases and J by 1 base, leaving 6 bases between them. The CDR3 reads CASSFPQNTEAFF. In DNA, the CDR3 is TGTGCCAGCAGTTTCCCACAGAACACTGAAGCTTTCTTT.